The 23 T cell receptor beta chains below all came from one sample that was sequenced in a study of blood T cell repertoires in COVID-19. Some clones are missing from TCRdb's copy, which holds only in-frame ones; the method was immunoSEQ multiplex PCR. Altogether 250,000 to 300,000 clones are present, about 85% being singletons, with the ten largest covering about 6.9%. Material for sequencing was PBMCs or T cells enriched from blood (not recorded which). All receptors derive from a woman aged 45-59 years who had been exposed to COVID-19.

The rearrangement links TRBV6-1 to TRBJ2-1; 12 nucleotides align to TRBD2. Germline V gene data show CDR1 as MNHNS and CDR2 as SASEGT. V lost 2 bases to trimming and J lost 0 bases; unmatched junction nucleotides: 11. The CDR3 has 20 residues. The CDR3 sequence: CASSEIMASGGVSSYNEQFF. CDR3 DNA sequence: TGTGCCAGCAGTGAAATCATGGCTAGCGGGGGGGTAAGCTCCTACAATGAGCAGTTCTTC.

A remark on this clone: Within the sample, other DNA sequences also encode this same CDR3. The rearrangement joins TRBV5-1 to TRBJ1-1; D gene unclear. The CDR3 contains 14 residues. V gave up 0 bases and J gave up 1 base, with 7 bases separating them. From germline, CDR1 is SGHRS and CDR2 YFSETQ. CDR3 DNA sequence: TGCGCCAGCAGCTTGGGGCAAACGAACACTGAAGCTTTCTTT. Its translation: CASSLGQTNTEAFF. Supplemented by reference TRBV5-1 and TRBJ1-1, the full variable domain reads KAGVTQTPRYLIKTRGQQVTLSCSPISGHRSVSWYQQTPGQGLQFLFEYFSETQRNKGNFPGRFSGRQFSNSRSEMNVSTLELGDSALYLCASSLGQTNTEAFFGQGTRLTVV.

V is TRBV29-1 and J is TRBJ1-1; 7 bases match TRBD1. Germline assignment: CDR1 SQVTM and CDR2 ANQGSEA. V lost 5 bases, J lost 0 bases, and 3 bases stayed unmatched. This CDR3 has 13 amino acids. CDR3 DNA sequence: TGCAGCGTTAACAGGGGAATGAACACTGAAGCTTTCTTT. Its translation is CSVNRGMNTEAFF.

The V gene is TRBV6-5, the J gene TRBJ1-5; D not certain. Per germline, CDR1 MNHEY and CDR2 SVGAGI. This CDR3 comprises 14 residues. The V gene lost 6 bases and the J gene lost 5 bases, with 14 bases spanning the gap. Here the CDR3 reads CASRKAGGDQPQHF. CDR3 in DNA: TGTGCCAGCAGAAAGGCCGGCGGGGATCAGCCCCAGCATTTT.

The V call is TRBV6-5, the J call TRBJ2-5; the D is unclear. The length of the CDR3 is 10 residues. Germline CDR1 is MNHEY and CDR2 is SVGAGI. V was clipped by 10 bases and J by 5 bases, with 8 bases between them. The CDR3 spells CATPRETQYF. In DNA form, the CDR3 reads TGTGCCACCCCGAGGGAGACCCAGTACTTC.

CDR3 residues: CASSLYKPGEEKLFF. The CDR3 DNA reads as TGTGCCAGCAGTTTATACAAGCCCGGGGAGGAAAAACTGTTTTTT. The chain links TRBV28 to TRBJ1-4; D remains unclear. This CDR3 is built from 15 residues. V dropped 1 base and J dropped 8 bases, with 14 bases sitting between them. CDR1 is MDHEN, CDR2 SYDVKM, per germline.

This clone has just one count. The gene calls are TRBV12-3 or TRBV12-4 and TRBJ1-2; 9 bases match TRBD1. The CDR3 sequence is 13 residues long. The V and J ends lost 1 base and 8 bases, in that order; junction bases with no gene match: 2. The CDR3 bases are TGTGCCAGCAGTTTAGGACAGGGGGAAGGCTACACCTTC. Amino acid sequence: CASSLGQGEGYTF.

V usage is TRBV3-1 (or the pseudogene TRBV3-2) and J usage is TRBJ2-1; 8 positions agree with TRBD2. The germline V gene has CDR1 LGHDT and CDR2 YNNKEL (reference sequence). After removal of 7 bases from V and 0 bases from J, the junction contained 2 bases not matched to a gene. The CDR3 covers 14 residues. CDR3 sequence: CASKGTSSYNEQFF. CDR3 DNA: TGTGCCAGCAAGGGGACTAGCTCCTACAATGAGCAGTTCTTC.

This rearrangement joins TRBV24-1 to TRBJ1-2; weak D call: TRBD1 (5 bases). V was cut by 3 bases and J by 8 bases, with 12 bases left in between. This CDR3 has 13 amino acids. Germline V gene data show CDR1 as KGHDR and CDR2 as SFDVKD. CDR3 sequence reads: CATSDRTRQGYTF. In nucleotides, the CDR3 is TGTGCCACCAGTGATAGGACACGTCAAGGCTACACCTTC.

This clone was picked up a small number of times. The chain carries TRBV6-5 and TRBJ1-1; a weak D match, TRBD1 (6 bases). This CDR3 contains 13 residues. Trimming pared 7 bases from V and 1 base from J, leaving 10 bases between. Germline assignment: CDR1 MNHEY and CDR2 SVGAGI. CDR3 amino acids: CASNGQTNTEAFF. The CDR3 DNA sequence: TGTGCCAGCAATGGACAGACGAACACTGAAGCTTTCTTT.

The chain couples TRBV5-8 to TRBJ2-3; 13 bases agree with TRBD2. The V gene end was trimmed by 3 bases and the J gene end by 2 bases; junction bases not matched to a gene: 15. The CDR3 covers 20 residues. In germline, CDR1 is SGHTS, CDR2 YDEGEE. Here the CDR3 DNA reads TGTGCCAGCAGCTATCCTACGCGCCCTACTAGCGGGGGGGACACAGATACGCAGTATTTT. Translation: CASSYPTRPTSGGDTDTQYF.

This clone has just a few counts. V gene TRBV7-8 combines with J gene TRBJ1-2; D is uncertain. V shed 2 bases and J shed 2 bases, with 6 bases lying between them. The CDR3 spans 13 residues. Germline CDR1 is SGHVS and CDR2 is FQNEAQ. CDR3 protein: CASSLSANYGYTF. CDR3 in DNA: TGTGCCAGCAGCTTATCAGCGAACTATGGCTACACCTTC.

The V gene is TRBV30, the J gene TRBJ1-6; the D gene is possibly TRBD1 (6 bases). Trimming cost V 4 bases and J 2 bases, with 12 bases left between them. The germline V gene encodes CDR1 GTSNPN and CDR2 SVGIG (reference sequence). This CDR3 has 15 amino acids. The CDR3 sequence: CAWNSGGPYNSPLHF. The CDR3 coding sequence is TGTGCCTGGAATTCCGGGGGGCCCTATAATTCACCCCTCCACTTT.

This clone was observed a handful of times. The chain links TRBV12-3 or TRBV12-4 to TRBJ1-1; the D gene is possibly TRBD1 (5 bases). Between the trimmed V and J ends, which lost 6 bases and 4 bases, there was a span of 12 bases. The length of the CDR3 is 13 residues. The CDR3 protein is CASRKSGGTEAFF. DNA of the CDR3: TGTGCCAGCAGAAAAAGCGGGGGCACTGAAGCTTTCTTT.

The rearrangement links TRBV6-5 to TRBJ2-7; D is perhaps TRBD2 (5 bases). Germline V gene data show CDR1 as MNHEY and CDR2 as SVGAGI. CDR3 length: 14 amino acids. V was clipped by 8 bases and J by 6 bases, with 20 bases between them. The CDR3 nucleotides are TGTGCCAGCGCGCTATCAGCGTGGAGGTCCGAGCAGTACTTC. Its protein product is CASALSAWRSEQYF.

The chain couples TRBV7-9 to TRBJ2-7; possibly TRBD2 for D (6 bases). Trimming removed 1 base at V and 3 bases at J, with 13 bases between. The CDR3 extends over 15 amino acids. Germline V CDR1 and CDR2: SEHNR, FQNEAQ (reference sequence). CDR3 in DNA: TGTGCCAGCAGCTTAGGGCGGGGAGGCTTCTACGAGCAGTACTTC. This translates into CASSLGRGGFYEQYF.

This chain uses TRBV6-2 or TRBV6-3 with TRBJ2-7; TRBD1 agrees at 7 bases. Germline V lookup: CDR1 MNHEY, CDR2 SVGEGT. The CDR3 length is 14 residues. V shed 2 bases, J shed 5 bases, and the junction held 6 bases outside the gene matches. The CDR3 DNA sequence: TGTGCCAGCAGTTACGACAGGGTCGCCGACGAGCAGTACTTC. Translated, it gives CASSYDRVADEQYF.

The chain uses TRBV10-3 and TRBJ1-1; the D gene is possibly TRBD1 (6 bases). CDR3 length: 14 residues. Trimming removed 6 bases from V and 6 bases from J, with 17 bases in between. Germline CDR1 ENHRY, CDR2 SYGVKD. In DNA form, the CDR3 reads TGTGCCATCAGCCCCCAGGGGAGCAGGGCTGAAGCTTTCTTT. This encodes CAISPQGSRAEAFF.

The J gene is TRBJ1-5, the V gene TRBV28; 7 bases match TRBD1. V lost 7 bases and J lost 11; bases outside the gene matches: 14. Germline V gives CDR1 MDHEN, CDR2 SYDVKM. This CDR3 is 14 amino acids long. This chain's CDR3 is CASTLGGAQGAQHF. The CDR3 DNA follows: TGTGCCAGCACCCTTGGCGGGGCCCAGGGGGCCCAGCATTTT.

The J gene is TRBJ1-2, the V gene TRBV9, with 10 nucleotides matching TRBD1. Losses at the gene ends were 0 bases for V and 4 bases for J; bases not matched to a gene: 6. This CDR3 spans 16 amino acids. Per the germline V gene, CDR1 is SGDLS and CDR2 is YYNGEE. CDR3 sequence: CASSVGGTGVFYGYTF. The CDR3 DNA reads as TGTGCCAGCAGCGTAGGGGGGACAGGGGTGTTCTATGGCTACACCTTC.

This clone was counted only a few times. Here the CDR3 DNA reads TGTGCCAGTAGTATTGACAGGGGGGGGACTGAAGCTTTCTTT. It specifies CASSIDRGGTEAFF. The chain joins TRBV19 to TRBJ1-1, with 9 bases that match TRBD1. The CDR3 is 14 amino acids. Germline CDR1 is LNHDA and CDR2 is SQIVND (reference sequence). Germline trimming cut 3 bases from V and 5 bases from J; bases unmatched to any gene: 4.

There are many counts of this clone. The chain employs TRBV14 and TRBJ2-2; no reliable D call. With 0 bases removed from V and 7 bases from J, the gap between germline ends came to 6 bases. CDR3 length: 13 residues. The germline gives CDR1 SGHDN, CDR2 FVKESK. This CDR3 is CASSQDLGGELFF. The CDR3 bases are TGTGCCAGCAGCCAAGATCTAGGCGGGGAGCTGTTTTTT.

The J gene is TRBJ2-2, the V gene TRBV11-1; D is ambiguous. V was pared by 5 bases and J by 6 bases, with 16 bases between. CDR1 and CDR2 (germline): SGHAT, FQDESV (reference sequence). This CDR3 is built from 15 residues. CDR3 DNA: TGTGCCAGCAGCCCATTGGGTCTAGGATCCGGGGAGCTGTTTTTT. Its protein is CASSPLGLGSGELFF.